The 26 T cell receptor beta chains in this list originate from one sample, sequenced in a study of T cells in localized non-small cell lung cancer. TCRdb's copy holds only in-frame clones and misses some; the assay was immunoSEQ multiplex PCR. The sample holds tens of thousands of clones; approximately 80% are singletons and the top ten take less than 9.5%. This specimen was peripheral blood, taken before any cancer treatment. Receptors were obtained from an older female donor with stage I lung adenocarcinoma.

This chain links TRBV18 with TRBJ1-1; 9 bases agree with TRBD1. The length of the CDR3 is 17 residues. The germline gives CDR1 KGHSH, CDR2 LQKENI. J was trimmed by 0 bases and V by 0 bases; bases with no gene match: 5. The CDR3 DNA sequence: TGTGCCAGCTCACCACCCCGACAGGGGGGGATGAACACTGAAGCTTTCTTT. This gives the protein CASSPPRQGGMNTEAFF.

V and J are TRBV9 and TRBJ2-3; TRBD2 aligns across 7 bases. Germline CDR1 is SGDLS and CDR2 is YYNGEE. This CDR3 contains 16 residues. J gave up 2 bases and V 0 bases, and 6 bases lay outside the gene matches. The CDR3 sequence is CASSVGPSGNTDTQYF. The DNA for the CDR3 is TGTGCCAGCAGCGTAGGCCCTAGCGGCAACACAGATACGCAGTATTTT.

This clone came up once. This chain links TRBV5-6 with TRBJ2-1; D remains ambiguous. Trimming left V 2 bases short and J 8 bases short, with 11 bases between. CDR1 is SGHDT and CDR2 is YYEEEE in the germline V gene. This CDR3 is 13 amino acids long. CDR3 bases: TGTGCCAGCAGCTTAGGCCCGTGGGATGAGCAGTTCTTC. This codes for CASSLGPWDEQFF.

CDR3 sequence reads: CAISESRAANQPQHF. The CDR3 nucleotides read TGTGCCATCAGTGAGTCGAGGGCGGCTAATCAGCCCCAGCATTTT. The chain couples TRBV10-3 to TRBJ1-5; D not certain. V shed 0 bases and J shed 4 bases, with 10 bases lying between them. Germline V gene data show CDR1 as ENHRY and CDR2 as SYGVKD. This CDR3 has 15 residues.

The CDR3 nucleotides are TGCGCCAGCAGCTTACTAGCGGGGAGCACAGATACGCAGTATTTT. Translated, it gives CASSLLAGSTDTQYF. This chain joins TRBV5-1 and TRBJ2-3, with 10 bases matching TRBD2. Trimming at V came to 2 bases and at J to 0 bases, leaving 0 bases not matched to a gene. CDR3 size: 15 residues. Germline CDR1 is SGHRS and CDR2 is YFSETQ.

V usage is TRBV7-8 and J usage is TRBJ1-1, with 7 bases aligning to TRBD1. CDR3 size: 17 residues. In germline, CDR1 is SGHVS, CDR2 FQNEAQ. After removal of 2 bases from V and 0 bases from J, the junction contained 9 bases not matched to a gene. The CDR3 region is CASSLLQGTVMNTEAFF. As DNA, the CDR3 is TGTGCCAGCAGCTTACTACAGGGGACGGTTATGAACACTGAAGCTTTCTTT.

This chain joins TRBV19 and TRBJ1-3; no definite D call. CDR3 length: 17 amino acids. Deletions cut 3 bases from V and 0 bases from J, with 15 bases between. Germline CDR1 and CDR2: LNHDA and SQIVND (reference sequence). The CDR3 DNA reads as TGTGCCAGTAGTATTATGGCCCCTTCATCCTCTGGAAACACCATATATTTT. As protein: CASSIMAPSSSGNTIYF. Combining the CDR3 with reference TRBV19 and TRBJ1-3 gives the whole variable domain DGGITQSPKYLFRKEGQNVTLSCEQNLNHDAMYWYRQDPGQGLRLIYYSQIVNDFQKGDIAEGYSVSREKKESFPLTVTSAQKNPTAFYLCASSIMAPSSSGNTIYFGEGSWLTVV.

The chain uses TRBV28 and TRBJ2-6, with no clear D. The CDR3 is 15 residues long. Trimming removed 5 bases at V and 2 bases at J, with 10 bases between. The germline V gene encodes CDR1 MDHEN and CDR2 SYDVKM. The CDR3 region is CASSTRVPGANVLTF. The CDR3 DNA sequence: TGTGCCAGCAGTACTCGGGTCCCTGGGGCCAACGTCCTGACTTTC.

The DNA for the CDR3 is TGTGCCAGCAGCCCCCTTGGGGGAGCCTACGAGCAGTACTTC. As protein: CASSPLGGAYEQYF. The chain recombines TRBV9 with TRBJ2-7; D possibly matches TRBD1 or TRBD2 (5 bases each). The CDR3 has 14 amino acids. V dropped 4 bases and J dropped 2 bases, with 13 bases sitting between them. Germline CDR1 and CDR2: SGDLS and YYNGEE.

V usage is TRBV30 and J usage is TRBJ2-1; 10 nucleotides align to TRBD2. Germline CDR1 reads GTSNPN; CDR2 reads SVGIG (reference sequence). This CDR3 is 14 amino acids long. With 6 bases clipped from V and 12 bases from J, the junction kept 14 bases outside the gene matches. CDR3 in DNA: TGTGCCTGCCGGAAAATAGCGGGGGGTGGTGGGCAGTTCTTC. It is translated as CACRKIAGGGGQFF.

The chain uses TRBV9 and TRBJ1-1, with 7 bases identical to TRBD1. This CDR3 has 12 residues. V lost 5 bases and J lost 4; bases outside the gene matches: 2. Germline values: CDR1 SGDLS, CDR2 YYNGEE. The CDR3 DNA reads TGTGCCAGCAGTAACAGGGGCACTGAAGCTTTCTTT. As protein: CASSNRGTEAFF. The full variable domain, in which reference TRBV9 and TRBJ1-1 provide the parts outside the CDR3, is DSGVTQTPKHLITATGQRVTLRCSPRSGDLSVYWYQQSLDQGLQFLIQYYNGEERAKGNILERFSAQQFPDLHSELNLSSLELGDSALYFCASSNRGTEAFFGQGTRLTVV.

The genes are TRBV7-2 and TRBJ1-5; no definite D call. The V gene's germline CDR1 is SGHTA and CDR2 FQGNSA. CDR3 length equals 15 residues. V shed 4 bases and J shed 0 bases, with 10 bases lying between them. CDR3 residues: CASSSKGLSNQPQHF. The CDR3 DNA follows: TGTGCCAGCAGCTCTAAAGGGCTTAGCAATCAGCCCCAGCATTTT.

This chain connects TRBV11-2 to TRBJ2-7; no firm D call. CDR1 is SGHAT, CDR2 FQNNGV, per germline. This CDR3 contains 13 residues. V dropped 0 bases and J dropped 6 bases, with 9 bases sitting between them. The CDR3 coding sequence is TGTGCCAGCAGCTTAGATAGAAGGGTCGAGCAGTACTTC. Encoded protein: CASSLDRRVEQYF.

The J gene is TRBJ1-1, the V gene TRBV6-1, with D unresolved. CDR1 is MNHNS and CDR2 is SASEGT in the germline V gene. Trimming removed 8 bases from V and 3 bases from J, with 16 bases in between. The CDR3 runs to 14 residues. CDR3 protein: CASATNFDYTEAFF. The CDR3 DNA sequence: TGTGCCAGCGCAACTAATTTCGATTACACTGAAGCTTTCTTT.

Many counts were recorded for this clone. The chain joins TRBV30 to TRBJ1-2; D might be TRBD1 (6 bases). The CDR3 is 17 amino acids. Trimming took off 0 bases at V and 3 bases at J, with 20 bases between the two ends. CDR1 and CDR2 from the germline V gene are GTSNPN and SVGIG (reference sequence). CDR3 DNA: TGTGCCTGGAGTGTACTTAGAGGGGGATCTGCCTACTATGGCTACACCTTC. It yields the protein CAWSVLRGGSAYYGYTF.

The count of this clone is one. CDR3 DNA: TGTGCCAGCAGCCTGGGGTCCCAGGGGGCAAGAAACACCATATATTTT. Encoded protein: CASSLGSQGARNTIYF. This chain joins TRBV4-2 and TRBJ1-3, with 8 bases aligning to TRBD1. The CDR3 runs to 16 residues. Per the germline V gene, CDR1 is LGHNA and CDR2 is YNFKEQ. The J segment lost 5 bases and the V segment lost 4 bases, leaving 10 bases of the junction unmatched.

The rearrangement uses TRBV15 and TRBJ1-2; tentative D call: TRBD1 (5 bases). V dropped 3 bases and J dropped 0 bases, with 14 bases sitting between them. The CDR3 runs 16 residues. Germline loops: CDR1 LNHNV, CDR2 YYDKDF (reference sequence). CDR3 region: CATSRDGTAANYGYTF. CDR3 in DNA: TGTGCCACCAGCAGGGACGGGACCGCAGCTAACTATGGCTACACCTTC. Supplemented by reference TRBV15 and TRBJ1-2, the full variable domain reads DAMVIQNPRYQVTQFGKPVTLSCSQTLNHNVMYWYQQKSSQAPKLLFHYYDKDFNNEADTPDNFQSRRPNTSFCFLDIRSPGLGDTAMYLCATSRDGTAANYGYTFGSGTRLTVV.

This chain links TRBV10-3 with TRBJ2-6; 7 bases are shared with TRBD1. Germline V CDR1 and CDR2: ENHRY, SYGVKD. CDR3 length: 18 amino acids. The trim removed 8 bases at V and 2 bases at J, leaving 15 bases unmatched. CDR3 region: CAIQTQRGQQTGANVLTF. For the CDR3, the DNA is TGTGCCATCCAGACCCAAAGGGGGCAGCAAACTGGGGCCAACGTCCTGACTTTC.

The genes are TRBV19 and TRBJ1-2; perhaps TRBD1 as D (5 bases). This CDR3 contains 15 residues. Germline V gene sequence: CDR1 LNHDA, CDR2 SQIVND (reference sequence). Trimming left V 7 bases short and J 8 bases short, with 23 bases between. CDR3 in amino acids: CASTTYRGRKEGYTF. The CDR3 bases are TGTGCCAGTACTACGTACCGGGGGAGGAAAGAAGGCTACACCTTC.

This CDR3 is CASSVGSGTGDYEQYF. The CDR3 DNA follows: TGTGCCAGCAGCGTAGGTTCCGGGACAGGGGACTACGAGCAGTACTTC. The V gene is TRBV9, the J gene TRBJ2-7; TRBD1 matches 10 bases. Germline assignment: CDR1 SGDLS and CDR2 YYNGEE. The CDR3 length is 16 residues. The junction had 6 bases not matched to a gene; V was cut back by 0 bases and J by 3 bases.

The chain employs TRBV5-6 and TRBJ1-2; D possibly corresponds to TRBD1 (6 bases). Trimming removed 4 bases at V and 4 bases at J, with 17 bases between. CDR1 and CDR2 (germline): SGHDT, YYEEEE. The CDR3 consists of 15 residues. The CDR3 nucleotides read TGTGCCAGCAGCGGGTACAAAGGGGGGTCCTATGGCTACACCTTC. Protein product: CASSGYKGGSYGYTF.

The chain links TRBV5-4 to TRBJ2-1; 13 bases are a match to TRBD2. Germline trimming cut 4 bases from V and 8 bases from J; bases unmatched to any gene: 6. Germline V gene lookup returns CDR1 SGHNT and CDR2 YYREEE (reference sequence). There are 15 residues in the CDR3. CDR3 protein: CASSPRTSGSYEQFF. The CDR3 DNA is TGTGCCAGCAGCCCGAGGACTAGCGGGAGCTATGAGCAGTTCTTC. The full variable domain, in which reference TRBV5-4 and TRBJ2-1 provide the parts outside the CDR3, is ETGVTQSPTHLIKTRGQQVTLRCSSQSGHNTVSWYQQALGQGPQFIFQYYREEENGRGNFPPRFSGLQFPNYSSELNVNALELDDSALYLCASSPRTSGSYEQFFGPGTRLTVL.

The chain combines TRBV18 with TRBJ2-3; 10 bases are shared with TRBD1. J lost 1 base, V lost 2 bases, and 9 bases had no gene match. Germline loops: CDR1 KGHSH, CDR2 LQKENI. The CDR3 is made up of 18 amino acids. In nucleotides, the CDR3 is TGTGCCAGCTCACCAAACTGGCAAGGGACAGGGGGCACAGATACGCAGTATTTT. Its translation is CASSPNWQGTGGTDTQYF.

This clone was counted between two and nine times. This chain links TRBV5-8 with TRBJ2-1, with TRBD2 identical over 11 bases. The ends lost 1 base at V and 0 bases at J; junction bases unmatched: 6. CDR3 length: 18 amino acids. Germline CDR1 is SGHTS and CDR2 is YDEGEE. The CDR3: CASSLLGTSGFSYNEQFF. The CDR3 coding sequence is TGTGCCAGCAGCTTGTTAGGGACTAGCGGCTTCTCCTACAATGAGCAGTTCTTC. Variable domain in full (rest from reference TRBV5-8 and TRBJ2-1): EAGVTQSPTHLIKTRGQQATLRCSPISGHTSVYWYQQALGLGLQFLLWYDEGEERNRGNFPPRFSGRQFPNYSSELNVNALELEDSALYLCASSLLGTSGFSYNEQFFGPGTRLTVL.

V gene TRBV29-1 combines with J gene TRBJ2-7; maybe TRBD1 (6 bases). Looked up from germline, CDR1 is SQVTM and CDR2 is ANQGSEA. With 6 bases removed from V and 3 bases from J, the gap between germline ends came to 9 bases. The CDR3 loop spans 11 amino acids. The CDR3 loop is CSVMTGYEQYF. In nucleotides, the CDR3 is TGCAGCGTGATGACAGGCTACGAGCAGTACTTC.

The CDR3, as DNA: TGTGCCAGCAGTTTAACAGGGCAAAGCTCCTACGAGCAGTACTTC. Amino acid sequence: CASSLTGQSSYEQYF. This chain joins TRBV27 and TRBJ2-7; possibly TRBD1 for D (6 bases). Germline V gene data show CDR1 as MNHEY and CDR2 as SMNVEV (reference sequence). The CDR3 length is 15 residues. V lost 2 bases, J lost 0 bases, and 11 bases lay in between.